The rows below give T cell receptor beta chains drawn from one sample of a study of blood T cell repertoires in COVID-19. Repertoires were generated with immunoSEQ multiplex PCR, while TCRdb's copy carries only in-frame clones and drops some. The sample includes just under 65,000 clones, around 80% of them seen just once. The sequencing input was peripheral blood. Receptors originate from a man aged 55 to 70 with COVID-19, enrolled during active disease. Both conserved end residues are trimmed from each CDR3.

>TRBV5-4|TRBJ1-4
ASSREAANEKLF
>TRBV29-1|TRBJ2-3
SVEIVGSTDTQY
>TRBV10-2|TRBJ1-1
ASNSQGTGEAF
>TRBV19|TRBJ1-2
ASSNRRRGYGYT
>TRBV19|TRBJ1-6
ASSGLGSYNSPLH
>TRBV4-2|TRBJ2-7
ASSQKQGVEPYEQY
>TRBV19|TRBJ1-1
ASQHPNTEAF
>TRBV28|TRBJ1-4
ASSLSGNNEKLF
>TRBV5-1|TRBJ2-2
ASSLGDRYTGELF
>TRBV6-1|TRBJ2-2
ASSEGHWTGELF
>TRBV25-1|TRBJ1-1
ASSDRGRTEAF
>TRBV12-5|TRBJ2-1
ASGLVQSGNEQF
>TRBV3-1/TRBV3-2|TRBJ2-2
ASSQDPARRTGELF
>TRBV6-5|TRBJ1-6
ASTGDNNSPLH
>TRBV3-1/TRBV3-2|TRBJ2-1
ASSQVPLEQF
>TRBV5-4|TRBJ1-1
ASSFRQGGTEAF
>TRBV3-1/TRBV3-2|TRBJ2-7
ASSRALATSYEQY
>TRBV5-1|TRBJ2-1
ASSPAGLGGYNEQF
>TRBV6-5|TRBJ2-1
ASRVVLAYNEQF
>TRBV30|TRBJ1-5
AWTRYNNQPQH
>TRBV12-3/TRBV12-4|TRBJ1-5
ASQHTNQPQH
>TRBV23-1|TRBJ2-1
ASSRIERDEQF
>TRBV5-1|TRBJ1-1
ASSLAGGRGEAF
>TRBV9|TRBJ2-1
ASSVALESYNEQF
>TRBV11-2|TRBJ2-1
ASSFKTSGRATYNEQF
>TRBV2|TRBJ2-5
ASNLAVRGGQY
>TRBV6-6|TRBJ1-1
ASSYSSTRSHTEAF